This TCR beta chain was captured in a study of PD-L1 blockade in urothelial cancer. Background on the study: As for prior chemotherapy regimens, patients had received 0 to 3.

Time point reported: pretreatment peripheral blood. In its sample, this clone was seen once. Its antigen is as yet unknown. Assay: immunoSEQ multiplex PCR; the TCRdb copy retains only in-frame clones and omits some. Of about 93,000 clones in the sample, 90% are singletons; the top ten hold around 1.6%. Study-level results: Durable-benefit patients showed greater tumor-associated blood clone expansion at 3 weeks.

The V gene's germline CDR1 is MNHEY and CDR2 SMNVEV (reference sequence). The V and J ends lost 6 bases and 5 bases respectively, with 13 bases between them. CDR3 length: 14 amino acids. The sample in question was PBMCs, obtained around atezolizumab (anti-PD-L1) treatment. The sequence came from a man in his 60s with urothelial cancer. The chain uses TRBV27 and TRBJ2-2, with D possibly TRBD2 on 6 matching bases. The CDR3: CASSHLGGTGELFF. In nucleotides, the CDR3 is TGTGCCAGCAGCCACTTGGGGGGAACCGGGGAGCTGTTTTTT.